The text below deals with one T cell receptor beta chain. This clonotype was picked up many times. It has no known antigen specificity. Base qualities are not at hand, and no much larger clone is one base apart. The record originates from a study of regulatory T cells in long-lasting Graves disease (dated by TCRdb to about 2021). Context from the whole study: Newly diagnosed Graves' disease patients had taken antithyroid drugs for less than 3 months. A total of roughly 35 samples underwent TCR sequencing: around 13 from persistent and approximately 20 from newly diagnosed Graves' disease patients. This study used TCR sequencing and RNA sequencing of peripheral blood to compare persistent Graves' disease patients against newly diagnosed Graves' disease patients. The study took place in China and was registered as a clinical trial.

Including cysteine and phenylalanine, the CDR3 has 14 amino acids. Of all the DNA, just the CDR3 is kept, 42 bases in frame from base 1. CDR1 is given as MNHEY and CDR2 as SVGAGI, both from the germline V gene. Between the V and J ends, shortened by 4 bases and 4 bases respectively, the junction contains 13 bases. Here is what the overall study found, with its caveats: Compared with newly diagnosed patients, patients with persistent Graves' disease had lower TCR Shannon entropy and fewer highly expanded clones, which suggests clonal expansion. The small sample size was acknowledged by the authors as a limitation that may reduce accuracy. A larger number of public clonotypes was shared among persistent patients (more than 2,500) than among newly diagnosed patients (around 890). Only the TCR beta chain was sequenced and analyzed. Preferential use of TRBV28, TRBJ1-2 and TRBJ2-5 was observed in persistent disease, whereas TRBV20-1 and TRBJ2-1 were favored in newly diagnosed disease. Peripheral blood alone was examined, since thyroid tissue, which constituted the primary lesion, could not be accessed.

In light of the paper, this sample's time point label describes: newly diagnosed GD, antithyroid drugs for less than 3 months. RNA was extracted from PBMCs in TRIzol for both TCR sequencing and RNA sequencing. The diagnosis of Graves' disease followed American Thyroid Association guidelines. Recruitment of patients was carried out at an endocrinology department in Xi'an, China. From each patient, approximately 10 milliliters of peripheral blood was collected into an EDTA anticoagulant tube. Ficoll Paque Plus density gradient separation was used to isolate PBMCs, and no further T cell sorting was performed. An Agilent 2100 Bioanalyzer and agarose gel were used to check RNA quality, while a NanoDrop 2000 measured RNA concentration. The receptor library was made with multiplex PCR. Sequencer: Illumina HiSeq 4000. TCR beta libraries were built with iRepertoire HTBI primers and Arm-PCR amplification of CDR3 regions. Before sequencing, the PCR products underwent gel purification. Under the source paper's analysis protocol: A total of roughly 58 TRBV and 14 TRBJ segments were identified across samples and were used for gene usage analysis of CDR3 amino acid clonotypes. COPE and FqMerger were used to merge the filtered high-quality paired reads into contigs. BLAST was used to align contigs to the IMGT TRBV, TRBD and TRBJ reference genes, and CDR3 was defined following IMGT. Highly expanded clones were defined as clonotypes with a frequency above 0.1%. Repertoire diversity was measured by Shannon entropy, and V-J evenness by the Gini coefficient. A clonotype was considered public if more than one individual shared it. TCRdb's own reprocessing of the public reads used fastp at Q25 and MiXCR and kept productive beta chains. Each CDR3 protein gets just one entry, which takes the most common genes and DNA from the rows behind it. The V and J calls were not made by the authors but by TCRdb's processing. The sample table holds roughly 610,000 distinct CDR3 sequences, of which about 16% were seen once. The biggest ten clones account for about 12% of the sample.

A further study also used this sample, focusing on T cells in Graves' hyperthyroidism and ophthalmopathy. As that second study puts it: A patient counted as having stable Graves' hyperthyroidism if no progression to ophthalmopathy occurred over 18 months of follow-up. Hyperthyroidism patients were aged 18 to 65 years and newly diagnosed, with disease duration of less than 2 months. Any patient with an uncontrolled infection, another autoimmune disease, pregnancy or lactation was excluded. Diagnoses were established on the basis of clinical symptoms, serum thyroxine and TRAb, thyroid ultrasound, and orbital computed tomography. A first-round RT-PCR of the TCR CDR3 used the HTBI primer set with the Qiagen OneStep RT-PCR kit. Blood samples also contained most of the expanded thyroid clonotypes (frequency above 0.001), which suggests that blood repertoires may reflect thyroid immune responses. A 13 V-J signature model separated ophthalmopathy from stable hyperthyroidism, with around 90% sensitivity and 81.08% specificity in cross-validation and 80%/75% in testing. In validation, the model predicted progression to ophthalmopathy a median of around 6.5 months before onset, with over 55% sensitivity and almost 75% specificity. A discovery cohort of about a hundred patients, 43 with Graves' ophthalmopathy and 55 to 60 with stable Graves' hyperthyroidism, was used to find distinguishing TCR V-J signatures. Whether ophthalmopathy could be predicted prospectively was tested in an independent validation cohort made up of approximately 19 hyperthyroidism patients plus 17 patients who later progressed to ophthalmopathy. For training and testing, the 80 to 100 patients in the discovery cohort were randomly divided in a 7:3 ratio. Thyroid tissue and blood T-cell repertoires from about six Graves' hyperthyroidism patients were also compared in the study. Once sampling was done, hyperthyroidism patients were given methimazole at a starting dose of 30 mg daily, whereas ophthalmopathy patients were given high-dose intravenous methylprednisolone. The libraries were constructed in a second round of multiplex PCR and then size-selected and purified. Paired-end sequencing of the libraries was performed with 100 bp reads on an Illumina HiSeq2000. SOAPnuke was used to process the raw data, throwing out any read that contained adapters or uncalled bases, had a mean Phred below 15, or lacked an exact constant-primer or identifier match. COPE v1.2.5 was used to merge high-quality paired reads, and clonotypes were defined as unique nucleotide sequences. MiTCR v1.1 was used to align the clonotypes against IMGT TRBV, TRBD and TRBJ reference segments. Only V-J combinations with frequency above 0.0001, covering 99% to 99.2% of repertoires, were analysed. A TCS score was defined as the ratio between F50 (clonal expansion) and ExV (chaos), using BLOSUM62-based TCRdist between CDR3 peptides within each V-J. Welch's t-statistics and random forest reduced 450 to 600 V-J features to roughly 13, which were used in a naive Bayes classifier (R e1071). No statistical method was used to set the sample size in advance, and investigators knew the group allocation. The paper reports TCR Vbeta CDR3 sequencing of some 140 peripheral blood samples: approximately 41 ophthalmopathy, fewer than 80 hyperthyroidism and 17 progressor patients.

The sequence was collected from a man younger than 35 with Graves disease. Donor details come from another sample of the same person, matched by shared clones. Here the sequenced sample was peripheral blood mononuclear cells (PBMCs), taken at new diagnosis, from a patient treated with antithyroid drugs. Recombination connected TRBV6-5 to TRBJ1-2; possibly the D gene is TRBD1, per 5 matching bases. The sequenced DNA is TGTGCCAGCAGTTCCACCGACAGTGTCTATGGCTACACCTTC. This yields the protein CASSSTDSVYGYTF.